This T cell receptor (beta chain) was captured by sequencing in a study of cytomegalovirus exposure and HLA in healthy donors. The study, taken as a whole, reports: The investigators catalogued 164 TCR beta chains as cytomegalovirus-associated. A few CMV-associated chains proved CMV antigen-specific in vitro. In a later analysis, specific HLA alleles were associated with 15,000 to 20,000 TCR beta sequences at a 0.05 false discovery rate.

Use of 60 Vbeta and 13 Jbeta primers characterized the PCR. Assay used: immunoSEQ multiplex PCR; TCRdb lists only in-frame clones, some missing. The sample totals 100,000 to 150,000 clones. About this clone itself: Its antigen is not identified.

The J segment lost 2 bases and the V segment lost 1 base, leaving 2 bases of the junction unmatched. The CDR3 loop spans 14 amino acids. Germline V lookup: CDR1 LGHNA, CDR2 YNFKEQ. The chain recombines TRBV4-2 with TRBJ2-7; 7 bases agree with TRBD2. Material for sequencing was PBMCs. This TCR came from a woman aged 40 to 49 in good health and CMV-seronegative. CDR3 sequence: CASSQGDYPYEQYF. CDR3 DNA sequence: TGTGCCAGCAGCCAAGGGGACTATCCCTACGAGCAGTACTTC.